Here is one T cell receptor (beta chain) with its context. TCRdb's copy holds only in-frame clones and misses some; the assay was immunoSEQ multiplex PCR. The data hold a few million clones, with 85% to 95% observed a single time. This sample was taken from a study of shared clonotypes between healthy human individuals. Germline V gene sequence: CDR1 LNHDA, CDR2 SQIVND (reference sequence). CDR3 size: 15 residues. V gave up 10 bases and J gave up 6 bases, with 21 bases separating them. The clonotype originates from a man aged 18 to 30 in good health. Some clones in this sample may be carry-over from other donors' samples. This chain connects TRBV19 to TRBJ2-2; D unclear. What was sequenced was naive CD4+ T cells from PBMCs. The subset: CD45RA+ positively selected. The CDR3, as DNA: TGTGCCACACAACCGGAACCCGCATCGTCCGGGGAGCTGTTTTTT. Translation gives CATQPEPASSGELFF.